These 9 T cell receptor beta chains were sequenced from one sample in a study of blood T cell repertoires in COVID-19. TCRdb keeps only in-frame clones here, not all; method: immunoSEQ multiplex PCR. This sample has 400,000 or so clones; around nine tenths occur once, and the top ten carry 3%. Source material: peripheral blood. The receptors were gathered from a human donor in a cohort sampled during active COVID-19.

The J gene is TRBJ1-4, the V gene TRBV12-3 or TRBV12-4; D is perhaps TRBD1 (6 bases). This CDR3 comprises 12 residues. Trimming shortened V by 5 bases and J by 5 bases, and 6 bases separated the two germline ends. The CDR3 sequence: CASSQGNEKLFF. The DNA for the CDR3 is TGTGCCAGCAGTCAGGGGAATGAAAAACTGTTTTTT.

The gene calls are TRBV28 and TRBJ1-6, with TRBD1 matching over 7 bases. This CDR3 has 14 residues. After removal of 7 bases from V and 10 bases from J, the junction contained 10 bases not matched to a gene. Germline CDR1 reads MDHEN; CDR2 reads SYDVKM. CDR3 coding DNA: TGTGCCAGCACCTTAGACAGGGAAGGCTCACCCCTCCACTTT. Translated, it gives CASTLDREGSPLHF.

This clone has just a few counts. This sequence joins TRBV2 and TRBJ1-5, with TRBD1 matching 9 bases. The J segment lost 9 bases and the V segment lost 9 bases, leaving 9 bases of the junction unmatched. Germline CDR1 is SNHLY and CDR2 is FYNNEI. The CDR3 extends over 13 amino acids. The CDR3 region is CASKQGAWRPQHF. For the CDR3, the DNA is TGTGCCAGTAAACAGGGGGCTTGGCGGCCCCAGCATTTT. Based on the CDR3 plus reference TRBV2 and TRBJ1-5, the full variable domain is EPEVTQTPSHQVTQMGQEVILRCVPISNHLYFYWYRQILGQKVEFLVSFYNNEISEKSEIFDDQFSVERPDGSNFTLKIRSTKLEDSAMYFCASKQGAWRPQHFGDGTRLSIL.

This clone was seen a single time. The V and J genes are TRBV6-1 and TRBJ1-1, with TRBD1 matching 7 bases. The CDR3 sequence is 15 residues long. Germline values: CDR1 MNHNS, CDR2 SASEGT. After removal of 3 bases from V and 4 bases from J, the junction contained 8 bases not matched to a gene. The CDR3 coding sequence is TGTGCCAGCAGTGACACAGGGGTGGAGGGCACTGAAGCTTTCTTT. Translation: CASSDTGVEGTEAFF.

The chain couples TRBV12-3 or TRBV12-4 to TRBJ2-1; the D gene is possibly TRBD2 (6 bases). The V gene lost 10 bases and the J gene lost 0 bases, with 10 bases spanning the gap. The CDR3 sequence is 13 residues long. The CDR3 protein is CAITGDSYNEQFF. The CDR3 DNA reads as TGTGCCATCACGGGGGACTCCTACAATGAGCAGTTCTTC.

This clone was detected a few times. This sequence joins TRBV7-3 and TRBJ2-3; D ambiguous. Trimming pared 2 bases from V and 6 bases from J, leaving 12 bases between. CDR3 length: 14 residues. The germline CDR1 and CDR2 sequences are SGHTA and FQGTGA. In nucleotides, the CDR3 is TGTGCCAGCAGCTTAGGCTCGACGGAGGATACGCAGTATTTT. This codes for CASSLGSTEDTQYF. The full variable domain, its missing parts supplied by reference TRBV7-3 and TRBJ2-3, is GAGVSQTPSNKVTEKGKYVELRCDPISGHTALYWYRQSLGQGPEFLIYFQGTGAADDSGLPNDRFFAVRPEGSVSTLKIQRTERGDSAVYLCASSLGSTEDTQYFGPGTRLTVL.

The chain combines TRBV3-1 (or the pseudogene TRBV3-2) with TRBJ2-7; 8 bases match TRBD1. Trimming took 1 base from V and 3 from J; bases not matched to a gene: 5. This CDR3 has 15 amino acids. The germline V gene has CDR1 LGHDT and CDR2 YNNKEL (reference sequence). The CDR3 nucleotides are TGTGCCAGCAGCCAAGTGCAACAGGGGGACTACGAGCAGTACTTC. As protein: CASSQVQQGDYEQYF.

This chain uses TRBV7-9 with TRBJ1-2, with 9 bases identical to TRBD1. The V and J ends lost 2 bases and 12 bases, in that order; junction bases with no gene match: 4. The CDR3 totals 12 residues. Germline CDR1 and CDR2: SEHNR and FQNEAQ (reference sequence). The CDR3 region has the DNA TGTGCCAGCAGCTTAACGGGACAGGGTAACACCTTC. Its translation: CASSLTGQGNTF.

This clone was counted once. V gene TRBV20-1 combines with J gene TRBJ1-5, with D possibly matching TRBD1 (5 bases). V lost 3 bases to trimming and J lost 1 base, with 16 bases between them. The germline V gene has CDR1 DFQATT and CDR2 SNEGSKA (reference sequence). The CDR3 is 16 amino acids. As DNA, the CDR3 is TGCAGTGCTAGTTGGCCCGCAGGGTCCAGCAATCAGCCCCAGCATTTT. As protein: CSASWPAGSSNQPQHF.